The 13 T cell receptor beta chains listed next were all sequenced from one sample in a study of control samples from healthy donors and cancer patients. This table comes from immunoSEQ multiplex PCR, and its TCRdb copy is limited to in-frame clones, with some not included. This sample yields 120,000 or so clones, of which more than 75% are seen a single time; roughly 3% belongs to the top ten. Input material: blood. These receptors were obtained from a man in his sixties in good health.

This chain links TRBV28 with TRBJ1-2, with unresolved D. The CDR3 covers 13 residues. V was trimmed by 2 bases and J by 4 bases, leaving 8 bases between them. Germline CDR1 and CDR2: MDHEN and SYDVKM. The CDR3 DNA reads as TGTGCCAGCAGTTTAAAGAGGCCCTATGGCTACACCTTC. This sequence encodes CASSLKRPYGYTF.

This clone was detected only once. Written as DNA, the CDR3 is TGTGCCAGCAGCCCCCGAGGGTCTAGCGGACCTCGGGATACGCAGTATTTT. Translation gives CASSPRGSSGPRDTQYF. This chain uses TRBV6-2 or TRBV6-3 with TRBJ2-3; 7 bases line up with TRBD2. Looked up from germline, CDR1 is MNHEY and CDR2 is SVGEGT. CDR3 length equals 17 residues. Losses at the gene ends were 6 bases for V and 6 bases for J; bases not matched to a gene: 18.

The rearrangement joins TRBV19 to TRBJ2-5; maybe TRBD1 (6 bases). Trimming left V 2 bases short and J 2 bases short, with 6 bases between. The CDR3 runs to 13 residues. Germline loops: CDR1 LNHDA, CDR2 SQIVND (reference sequence). The CDR3 coding sequence is TGTGCCAGTAGTATAAGGGGGCAAGAGACCCAGTACTTC. Amino acid sequence: CASSIRGQETQYF.

The V call is TRBV5-4, the J call TRBJ2-3; the D call may be TRBD1 or TRBD2 (5 bases each). V was pared by 1 base and J by 2 bases, with 11 bases between. Germline V gene lookup returns CDR1 SGHNT and CDR2 YYREEE (reference sequence). There are 15 residues in the CDR3. In DNA form, the CDR3 reads TGTGCCAGCAGCTTGCCGGGACCCTACACAGATACGCAGTATTTT. It codes for CASSLPGPYTDTQYF.

This clone was observed a handful of times. The J gene is TRBJ1-2, the V gene TRBV29-1; tentatively, D is TRBD1 (5 bases). Germline lookup yields CDR1 SQVTM and CDR2 ANQGSEA. There are 13 residues in the CDR3. Trimming took 5 bases from V and 0 from J, leaving 10 bases between them. The CDR3 DNA sequence: TGCAGCGTTAGGGAACAGGCTAACTATGGCTACACCTTC. The encoded protein is CSVREQANYGYTF.

The J gene is TRBJ1-1, the V gene TRBV19, with D possibly matching TRBD1 (5 bases). This CDR3 is built from 15 residues. V was pared by 5 bases and J by 2 bases, with 15 bases between. The V gene's germline CDR1 is LNHDA and CDR2 SQIVND (reference sequence). The CDR3 reads CASSRQGPGNTEAFF. CDR3 coding DNA: TGTGCCAGTAGTCGTCAGGGTCCGGGTAACACTGAAGCTTTCTTT.

This clone has more than one count but fewer than ten. The V and J genes are TRBV28 and TRBJ1-6; no clear D. Germline V gene lookup returns CDR1 MDHEN and CDR2 SYDVKM. V lost 2 bases and J lost 11, with 10 bases in between. The CDR3 runs to 13 residues. The DNA for the CDR3 is TGTGCCAGCAGTTTACGCTACACGGCACCCCTCCACTTT. It specifies CASSLRYTAPLHF.

The chain couples TRBV6-1 to TRBJ1-5; 9 bases match TRBD1. Germline values: CDR1 MNHNS, CDR2 SASEGT. Germline trimming cut 2 bases from V and 7 bases from J; bases unmatched to any gene: 3. The CDR3 length is 14 residues. CDR3 DNA sequence: TGTGCCAGCAGTGAATTAGACAGGGGGCAGCCCCAGCATTTT. This translates into CASSELDRGQPQHF.

This chain connects TRBV28 to TRBJ1-1, with D possibly TRBD1 on 5 matching bases. From germline, CDR1 is MDHEN and CDR2 SYDVKM. The CDR3 has 14 amino acids. V was pared by 7 bases and J by 7 bases, with 19 bases between. Written as DNA, the CDR3 is TGTGCCAGCACCCAAACCGGGACGGGTTATGAAGCTTTCTTT. Translating it yields CASTQTGTGYEAFF.

The chain combines TRBV3-1 (or the pseudogene TRBV3-2) with TRBJ2-7; D gene unclear. The CDR3 is 14 residues long. Trimming stripped 1 base from V and 2 bases from J, with 9 bases between. CDR1 is LGHDT, CDR2 YNNKEL, per germline (reference sequence). CDR3 bases: TGTGCCAGCAGCCAAGTTAACTCTCCCTACGAGCAGTACTTC. It translates to CASSQVNSPYEQYF.

This clone appeared a single time. The chain links TRBV6-5 to TRBJ2-3; 12 positions match TRBD2. Trimming at V came to 5 bases and at J to 2 bases, leaving 2 bases not matched to a gene. Germline V gene data show CDR1 as MNHEY and CDR2 as SVGAGI. CDR3 length: 15 amino acids. The CDR3 reads CASSRTSGDTDTQYF. The CDR3 DNA follows: TGTGCCAGCAGTCGGACTAGCGGGGACACAGATACGCAGTATTTT.

The chain recombines TRBV6-6 with TRBJ2-2; D possibly corresponds to TRBD1 (5 bases). From germline, CDR1 is MNHNY and CDR2 SVGAGI (reference sequence). This CDR3 region has 15 residues. Trimming took 7 bases from V and 0 from J, leaving 12 bases between them. CDR3 in amino acids: CASTPRVTNTGELFF. CDR3 DNA: TGTGCCAGCACGCCCAGGGTCACGAACACCGGGGAGCTGTTTTTT.

The chain recombines TRBV6-5 with TRBJ2-4; 10 positions match TRBD2. CDR3 size: 15 residues. Germline values: CDR1 MNHEY, CDR2 SVGAGI. The V segment lost 6 bases and the J segment 3 bases; nucleotides outside the gene matches: 5. The CDR3 region is CASRTSGDGKNIQYF. As DNA, the CDR3 is TGTGCCAGCAGAACTAGCGGGGATGGCAAAAACATTCAGTACTTC.